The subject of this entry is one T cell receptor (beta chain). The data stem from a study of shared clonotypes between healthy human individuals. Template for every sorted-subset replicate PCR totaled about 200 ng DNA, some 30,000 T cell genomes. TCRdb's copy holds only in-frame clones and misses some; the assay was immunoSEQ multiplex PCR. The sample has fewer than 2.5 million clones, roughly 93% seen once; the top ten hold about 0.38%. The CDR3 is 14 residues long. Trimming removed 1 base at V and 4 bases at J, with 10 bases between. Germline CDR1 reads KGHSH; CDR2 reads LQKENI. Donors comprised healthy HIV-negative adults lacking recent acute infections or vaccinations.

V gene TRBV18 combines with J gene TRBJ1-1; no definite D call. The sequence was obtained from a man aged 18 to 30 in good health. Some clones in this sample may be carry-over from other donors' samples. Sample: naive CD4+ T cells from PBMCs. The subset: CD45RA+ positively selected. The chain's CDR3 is CASSPRVEGTEAFF. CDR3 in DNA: TGTGCCAGCTCACCACGGGTGGAGGGCACTGAAGCTTTCTTT.